These 14 T cell receptor beta chains were sequenced from one sample in a study of cytomegalovirus exposure and HLA in healthy donors. The primer mix had 60 Vbeta and 13 Jbeta primers. The method was immunoSEQ multiplex PCR; TCRdb's version includes in-frame clones alone and lacks a portion of them. The sample lists 150,000 to 200,000 clones; about 80% were seen once. Input material: PBMCs. The source of these receptors is a woman in her fifties or sixties in good health and CMV-seronegative.

A remark on this clone: Relative to the germline gene, one junction end is altered; a read error may explain this. The chain employs TRBV7-9 and TRBJ1-2, with D perhaps matching TRBD1 (5 bases). CDR3 length equals 16 residues. CDR1 SEHNR and CDR2 FQNEAQ come from the germline V gene (reference sequence). Written as DNA, the CDR3 is TGTTCCAGCAGCCTTGATGATCTAGGGGATTTTTATGGCTACACCTTC. Translated: CSSSLDDLGDFYGYTF. The full variable domain, in which reference TRBV7-9 and TRBJ1-2 provide the parts outside the CDR3, is DTGVSQNPRHKITKRGQNVTFRCDPISEHNRLYWYRQTLGQGPEFLTYFQNEAQLEKSRLLSDRFSAERPKGSFSTLEIQRTEQGDSAMYLCSSSLDDLGDFYGYTFGSGTRLTVV.

The V gene is TRBV19, the J gene TRBJ2-1; maybe TRBD2 (7 bases). The length of the CDR3 is 14 residues. Germline CDR1 is LNHDA and CDR2 is SQIVND (reference sequence). V was pared by 5 bases and J by 9 bases, with 17 bases between. The CDR3 here is CASSAGLEGVEQFF. DNA for the CDR3: TGTGCCAGTAGTGCCGGACTAGAGGGGGTTGAGCAGTTCTTC.

This chain uses TRBV5-1 with TRBJ2-3, with TRBD2 matching 10 bases. V lost 4 bases and J lost 5; bases outside the gene matches: 10. Germline CDR1 is SGHRS and CDR2 is YFSETQ. CDR3 length: 16 residues. The CDR3 coding sequence is TGCGCCAGCAGCCCGAGTCCCCCTAGCGGGAGAGATACGCAGTATTTT. This encodes CASSPSPPSGRDTQYF.

This clone was seen just once. The rearrangement links TRBV2 to TRBJ2-7; 9 positions agree with TRBD2. This CDR3 comprises 13 residues. V was clipped by 6 bases and J by 6 bases; unmatched bases: 6. CDR1 and CDR2 (germline): SNHLY, FYNNEI. Here the CDR3 reads CASRTSGPGEQYF. The CDR3 nucleotides are TGTGCCAGCAGGACTAGCGGCCCCGGCGAGCAGTACTTC.

The genes are TRBV4-3 and TRBJ2-1; tentatively, D is TRBD1 (5 bases). Germline V gene data show CDR1 as LGHNA and CDR2 as YSLEER. CDR3 length: 16 residues. V lost 0 bases, J lost 2 bases, and 11 bases lay in between. The CDR3 region is CASSQDWAGTYNEQFF. Here the CDR3 DNA reads TGCGCCAGCAGCCAAGATTGGGCAGGGACCTACAATGAGCAGTTCTTC.

The chain employs TRBV9 and TRBJ2-3, with 7 bases lining up with TRBD2. J was trimmed by 2 bases and V by 0 bases; bases with no gene match: 6. The CDR3 contains 16 residues. Germline loops: CDR1 SGDLS, CDR2 YYNGEE. The CDR3 nucleotides are TGTGCCAGCAGCGTAGAAGCTAGCGGCCACACAGATACGCAGTATTTT. Amino acids: CASSVEASGHTDTQYF.

The rearrangement joins TRBV28 to TRBJ2-1; 10 bases agree with TRBD1. After removal of 3 bases from V and 3 bases from J, the junction contained 8 bases not matched to a gene. The CDR3 sequence is 17 residues long. CDR1 and CDR2 from the germline V gene are MDHEN and SYDVKM. The CDR3 region is CASSFSGQGQGYNEQFF. The DNA for the CDR3 is TGTGCCAGCAGTTTCTCGGGACAGGGGCAGGGCTACAATGAGCAGTTCTTC.

This clone was seen more than once but under ten times. J is TRBJ2-3 and V is TRBV30, with a tentative D call TRBD2 (6 bases). The germline CDR1 and CDR2 sequences are GTSNPN and SVGIG (reference sequence). CDR3 length equals 13 residues. Trimming stripped 5 bases from V and 6 bases from J, with 15 bases between. CDR3 nucleotide sequence: TGTGCCTGGGGGGGAGGAGGGAGGGATACGCAGTATTTT. Its protein is CAWGGGGRDTQYF.

This chain uses TRBV18 with TRBJ1-1, with D tentatively TRBD1 (6 bases). V lost 4 bases, J lost 1 base, and 16 bases lay in between. Germline CDR1 KGHSH, CDR2 LQKENI. The CDR3 extends over 16 amino acids. This chain's CDR3 is CASSLETWGQNTEAFF. CDR3 nucleotide sequence: TGTGCCAGCTCACTAGAAACGTGGGGGCAGAACACTGAAGCTTTCTTT.

The chain carries TRBV28 and TRBJ2-6; tentative D call: TRBD1 (5 bases). This CDR3 comprises 17 residues. Germline values: CDR1 MDHEN, CDR2 SYDVKM. V was trimmed by 5 bases and J by 0 bases, leaving 14 bases between them. CDR3 amino acids: CASSILRRGSGANVLTF. CDR3 bases: TGTGCCAGCAGTATACTGCGTAGGGGCTCTGGGGCCAACGTCCTGACTTTC. The variable domain in full, with the rest retrieved from reference TRBV28 and TRBJ2-6, is DVKVTQSSRYLVKRTGEKVFLECVQDMDHENMFWYRQDPGLGLRLIYFSYDVKMKEKGDIPEGYSVSREKKERFSLILESASTNQTSMYLCASSILRRGSGANVLTFGAGSRLTVL.

The J gene is TRBJ2-1, the V gene TRBV4-3; 16 nucleotides agree with TRBD2. The V gene end was trimmed by 1 base and the J gene end by 5 bases; junction bases not matched to a gene: 14. CDR1 and CDR2 (germline): LGHNA, YSLEER. This CDR3 is built from 21 residues. The CDR3 sequence is CASSQGIPPGLAGGPNNEQFF. For the CDR3, the DNA is TGCGCCAGCAGCCAAGGGATTCCCCCGGGACTAGCGGGAGGGCCGAACAATGAGCAGTTCTTC.

The genes are TRBV5-1 and TRBJ2-5, with D possibly being TRBD2 (6 bases). The CDR3 is made up of 16 amino acids. The germline gives CDR1 SGHRS, CDR2 YFSETQ. V was shortened by 4 bases and J by 3 bases, with 19 bases between the two germline ends. CDR3 sequence: CASSRELATGEETQYF. CDR3 sequence (DNA): TGCGCCAGCAGCCGAGAACTAGCTACTGGGGAAGAGACCCAGTACTTC.

The gene calls are TRBV28 and TRBJ1-4, with D possibly matching TRBD1 (5 bases). Looked up from germline, CDR1 is MDHEN and CDR2 is SYDVKM. The germline V and J ends were trimmed by 6 bases and 12 bases, with 14 bases remaining between them. CDR3 length: 12 residues. CDR3 coding DNA: TGTGCCAGCAGGGGAGGGGCTAGGGAACTGTTTTTT. It yields the protein CASRGGARELFF.

This clone appeared once. The chain carries TRBV7-2 and TRBJ2-7; tentatively, D is TRBD1 (5 bases). The CDR3 covers 13 residues. The germline V gene encodes CDR1 SGHTA and CDR2 FQGNSA. Deletions cut 2 bases from V and 3 bases from J, with 8 bases between. DNA for the CDR3: TGTGCCAGCAGCTTAAGGGGCAGCTACGAGCAGTACTTC. Translated: CASSLRGSYEQYF.